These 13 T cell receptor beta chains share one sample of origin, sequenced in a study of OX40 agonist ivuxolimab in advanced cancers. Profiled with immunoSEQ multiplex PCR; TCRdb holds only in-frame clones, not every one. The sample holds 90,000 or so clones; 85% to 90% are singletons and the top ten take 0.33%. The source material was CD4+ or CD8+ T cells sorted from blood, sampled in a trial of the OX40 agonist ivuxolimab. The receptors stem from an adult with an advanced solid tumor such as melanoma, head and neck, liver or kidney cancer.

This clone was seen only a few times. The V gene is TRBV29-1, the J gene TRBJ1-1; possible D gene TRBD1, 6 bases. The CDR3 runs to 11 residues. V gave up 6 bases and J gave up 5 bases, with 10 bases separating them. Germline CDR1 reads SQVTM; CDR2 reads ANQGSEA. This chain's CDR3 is CSVNRDTEAFF. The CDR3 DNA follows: TGCAGCGTGAACAGGGATACTGAAGCTTTCTTT.

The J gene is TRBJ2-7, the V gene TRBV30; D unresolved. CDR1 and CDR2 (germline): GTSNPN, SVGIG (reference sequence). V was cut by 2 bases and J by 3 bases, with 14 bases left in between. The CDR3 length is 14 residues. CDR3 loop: CAWSNSYFFYEQYF. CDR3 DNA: TGTGCCTGGAGTAACAGTTACTTCTTCTACGAGCAGTACTTC.

As DNA, the CDR3 is TGTGCCAGCAGCTTAGACAGACAAGAGACCCAGTACTTC. This gives the protein CASSLDRQETQYF. The V gene is TRBV7-2, the J gene TRBJ2-5; D is unclear. Trimming stripped 1 base from V and 2 bases from J, with 5 bases between. Germline V gene data show CDR1 as SGHTA and CDR2 as FQGNSA. The CDR3 loop spans 13 amino acids.

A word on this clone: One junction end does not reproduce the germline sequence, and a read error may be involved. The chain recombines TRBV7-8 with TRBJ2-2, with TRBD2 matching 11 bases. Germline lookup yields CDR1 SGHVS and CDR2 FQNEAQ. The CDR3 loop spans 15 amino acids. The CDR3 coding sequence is TGTGCCAGCAGCCTAGCGGGAGGGAACACCGGGGAGCTGTTTTTT. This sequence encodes CASSLAGGNTGELFF.

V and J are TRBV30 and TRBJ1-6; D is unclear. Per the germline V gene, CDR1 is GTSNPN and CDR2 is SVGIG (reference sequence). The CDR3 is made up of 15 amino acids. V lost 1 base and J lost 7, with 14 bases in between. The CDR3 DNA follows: TGTGCCTGGAGTGCGGTGCGTGGCCGGAATTCACCCCTCCACTTT. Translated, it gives CAWSAVRGRNSPLHF.

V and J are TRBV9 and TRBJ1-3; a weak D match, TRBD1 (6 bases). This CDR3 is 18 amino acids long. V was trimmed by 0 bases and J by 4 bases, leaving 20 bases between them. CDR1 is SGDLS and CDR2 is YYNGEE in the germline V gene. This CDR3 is CASSVDPLPWTAGNTIYF. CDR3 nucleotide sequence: TGTGCCAGCAGCGTAGACCCGCTACCCTGGACAGCCGGAAACACCATATATTTT.

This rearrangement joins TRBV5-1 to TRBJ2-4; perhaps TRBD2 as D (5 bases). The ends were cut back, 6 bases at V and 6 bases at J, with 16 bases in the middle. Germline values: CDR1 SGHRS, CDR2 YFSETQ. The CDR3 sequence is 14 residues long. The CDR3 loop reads CASTGGGRGNIQYF. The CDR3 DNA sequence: TGCGCCAGCACCGGAGGAGGAAGAGGAAACATTCAGTACTTC.

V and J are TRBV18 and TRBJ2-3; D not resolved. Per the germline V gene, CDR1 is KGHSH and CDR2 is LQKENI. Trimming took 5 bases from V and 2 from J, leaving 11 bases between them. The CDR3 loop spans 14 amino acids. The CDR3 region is CASSRPGPTDTQYF. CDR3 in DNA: TGTGCCAGCTCAAGACCCGGGCCCACAGATACGCAGTATTTT.

The DNA for the CDR3 is TGTGCCAGTAGTAGGGAACACTCGAACACTGAAGCTTTCTTT. Protein sequence: CASSREHSNTEAFF. The chain is built from TRBV19 and TRBJ1-1; D is unresolved. This CDR3 region has 14 residues. V lost 4 bases, J lost 1 base, and 10 bases lay in between. Germline assignment: CDR1 LNHDA and CDR2 SQIVND (reference sequence).

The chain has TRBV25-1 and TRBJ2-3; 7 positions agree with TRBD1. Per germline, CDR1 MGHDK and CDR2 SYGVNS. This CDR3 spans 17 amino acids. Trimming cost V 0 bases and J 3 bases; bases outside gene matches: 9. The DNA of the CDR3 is TGTGCCAGCAGTGAATATCGAGGACAGGCCGGTACAGATACGCAGTATTTT. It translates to CASSEYRGQAGTDTQYF.

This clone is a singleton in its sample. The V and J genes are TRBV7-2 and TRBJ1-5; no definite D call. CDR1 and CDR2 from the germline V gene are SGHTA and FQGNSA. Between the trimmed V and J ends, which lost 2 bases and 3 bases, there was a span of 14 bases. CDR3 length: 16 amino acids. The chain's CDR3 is CASSLSGRSDNQPQHF. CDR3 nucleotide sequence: TGTGCCAGCAGCTTATCCGGGAGATCAGACAATCAGCCCCAGCATTTT.

The CDR3 region is CASSLGSGGRETQYF. Written as DNA, the CDR3 is TGTGCCAGCAGCTTAGGTTCAGGGGGCCGGGAGACCCAGTACTTC. The chain links TRBV7-2 to TRBJ2-5; TRBD1 matches 8 bases. Trimming cost V 1 base and J 5 bases; bases outside gene matches: 6. The CDR3 length is 15 residues. Germline V gives CDR1 SGHTA, CDR2 FQGNSA.

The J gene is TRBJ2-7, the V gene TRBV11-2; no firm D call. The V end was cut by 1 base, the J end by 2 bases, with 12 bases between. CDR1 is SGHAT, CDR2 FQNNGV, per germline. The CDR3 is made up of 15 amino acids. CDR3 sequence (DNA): TGTGCCAGCAGCTTAGCTGTCCGAGGCCCCTACGAGCAGTACTTC. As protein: CASSLAVRGPYEQYF.